The present TCR beta chain was sequenced within a study of T-cell memory formation after mild COVID-19. Across the whole study: Clustering of TCRs was largely donor specific. General observations from the study: Prior to infection, memory already included some responding clones, suggesting cross-reactive memory joined. Later expanders leaned toward CD4+, whereas clones contracting from day 15 to 85 were balanced CD4/CD8. Chiefly within CM and EM were the contracting CD4+ clones; CD8+ ones were within EMRA.

This CDR3 region has 21 residues. From germline, CDR1 is SGHAT and CDR2 FQNNGV. Between the trimmed V and J ends, which lost 2 bases and 2 bases, there was a span of 27 bases. To note about this clonotype: Its antigen is unidentified.

MiXCR was run by TCRdb on the 5' RACE reads, yielding one entry per CDR3 protein. This sample carries some 440,000 distinct CDR3 sequences, roughly 25% of them seen once, and the ten largest clones take under 15%. V gene TRBV11-2 combines with J gene TRBJ2-2; no reliable D call. The sample consisted of PBMCs or a T cell subset sorted from them (not recorded which). This TCR derives from an adult woman who had mild COVID-19 (a few samples of this study predate the infection). Cell type and time point are not known. The CDR3 DNA reads as TGTGCCAGCAGCTTATCACCCCCGCAGGATCTGTGGCAGAATAACACCGGGGAGCTGTTTTTT. Translation gives CASSLSPPQDLWQNNTGELFF.